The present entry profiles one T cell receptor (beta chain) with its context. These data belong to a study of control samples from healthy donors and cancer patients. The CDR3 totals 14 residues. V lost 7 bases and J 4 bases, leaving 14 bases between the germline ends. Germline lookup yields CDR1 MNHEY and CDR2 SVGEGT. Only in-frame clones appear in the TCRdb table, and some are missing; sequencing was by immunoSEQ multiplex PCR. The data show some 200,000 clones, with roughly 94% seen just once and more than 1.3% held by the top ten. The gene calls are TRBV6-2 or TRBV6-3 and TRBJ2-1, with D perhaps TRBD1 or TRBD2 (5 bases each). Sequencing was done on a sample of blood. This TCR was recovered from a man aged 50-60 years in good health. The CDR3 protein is CASIPGPTYNEQFF. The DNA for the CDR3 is TGTGCCAGCATCCCGGGACCTACATACAATGAGCAGTTCTTC.